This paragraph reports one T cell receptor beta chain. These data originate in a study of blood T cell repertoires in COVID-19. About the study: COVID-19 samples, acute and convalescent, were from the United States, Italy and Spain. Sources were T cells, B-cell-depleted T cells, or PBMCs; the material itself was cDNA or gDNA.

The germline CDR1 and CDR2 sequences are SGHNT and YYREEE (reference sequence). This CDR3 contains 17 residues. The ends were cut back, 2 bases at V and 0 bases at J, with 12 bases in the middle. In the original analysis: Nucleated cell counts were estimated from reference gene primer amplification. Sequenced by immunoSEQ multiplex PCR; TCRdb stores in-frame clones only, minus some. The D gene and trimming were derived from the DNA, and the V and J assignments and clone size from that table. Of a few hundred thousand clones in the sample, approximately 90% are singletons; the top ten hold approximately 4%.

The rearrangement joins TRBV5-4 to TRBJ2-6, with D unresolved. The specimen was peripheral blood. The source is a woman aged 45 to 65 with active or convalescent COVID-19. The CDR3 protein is CASSFQVSFSGANVLTF. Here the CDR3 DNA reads TGTGCCAGCAGCTTTCAGGTATCTTTCTCTGGGGCCAACGTCCTGACTTTC.